This T cell receptor beta chain appears in the sequencing data of a study of T cells in Graves' hyperthyroidism and ophthalmopathy. Amplification of TCR beta CDR3 regions used RNA as the template. First-round RT-PCR with HTBI primers amplified the TCR CDR3 region. TCRdb fed the multiplex PCR reads into MiXCR, producing one record per CDR3 protein. Counted here are approximately 400,000 distinct CDR3 sequences, approximately 13% occurring once; the ten biggest clones make up 20%. Notes on the study in general: Blood samples included most of the expanded thyroid clonotypes exceeding 0.001.

Trimming took 5 bases from V and 10 from J; bases not matched to a gene: 10. The CDR3 is 16 residues long. The germline gives CDR1 KGHSH, CDR2 LQKENI. Comment on this clonotype: Its antigen is as yet unknown.

The receptor's source is a man aged 30-40 years with Graves' hyperthyroidism that later progressed to Graves' ophthalmopathy. The chain combines TRBV18 with TRBJ1-6, with 11 bases lining up with TRBD1. Sequenced sample: blood. The CDR3 region is CASSKIGQGAGSPLHF. DNA for the CDR3: TGTGCCAGCTCAAAAATCGGACAGGGGGCGGGATCACCCCTCCACTTT. The whole variable domain, filled in from reference TRBV18 and TRBJ1-6, reads NAGVMQNPRHLVRRRGQEARLRCSPMKGHSHVYWYRQLPEEGLKFMVYLQKENIIDESGMPKERFSAEFPKEGPSILRIQQVVRGDSAAYFCASSKIGQGAGSPLHFGNGTRLTVT.